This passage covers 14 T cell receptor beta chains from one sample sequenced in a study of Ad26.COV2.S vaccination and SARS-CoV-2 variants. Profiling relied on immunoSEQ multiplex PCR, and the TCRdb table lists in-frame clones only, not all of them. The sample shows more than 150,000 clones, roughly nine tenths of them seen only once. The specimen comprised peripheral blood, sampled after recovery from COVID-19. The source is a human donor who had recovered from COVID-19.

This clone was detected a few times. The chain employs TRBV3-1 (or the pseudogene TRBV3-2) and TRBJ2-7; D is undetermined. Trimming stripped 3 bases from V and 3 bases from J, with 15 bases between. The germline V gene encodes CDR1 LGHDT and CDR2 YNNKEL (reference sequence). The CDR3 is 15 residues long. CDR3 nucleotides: TGTGCCAGCAGCCACCCGCCGTCGGGTTTCTACGAGCAGTACTTC. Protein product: CASSHPPSGFYEQYF.

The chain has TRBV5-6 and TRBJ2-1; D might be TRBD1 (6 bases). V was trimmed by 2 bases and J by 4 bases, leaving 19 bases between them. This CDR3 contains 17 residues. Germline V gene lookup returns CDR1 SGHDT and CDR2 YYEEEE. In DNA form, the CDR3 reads TGTGCCAGCAGCTTCGTAACTGAGACCGGGACATACAATGAGCAGTTCTTC. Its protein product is CASSFVTETGTYNEQFF.

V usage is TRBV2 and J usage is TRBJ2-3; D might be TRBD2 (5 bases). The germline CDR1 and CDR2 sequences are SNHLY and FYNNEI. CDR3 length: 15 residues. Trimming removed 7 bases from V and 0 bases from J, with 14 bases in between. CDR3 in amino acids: CASTPLEESTDTQYF. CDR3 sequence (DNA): TGTGCCAGCACCCCTCTGGAGGAAAGCACAGATACGCAGTATTTT.

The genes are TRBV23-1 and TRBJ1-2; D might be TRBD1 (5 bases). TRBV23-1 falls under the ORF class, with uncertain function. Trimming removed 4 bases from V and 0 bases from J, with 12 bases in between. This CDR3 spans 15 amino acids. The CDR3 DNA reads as TGCGCCAGCAGTCCTCCCGGACACTCTAACTATGGCTACACCTTC. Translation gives CASSPPGHSNYGYTF.

CDR3 DNA: TGCGCCAGCAGCCAAGATCTGTCAGGTCTCGGTCAGCCCCAGCATTTT. Translation gives CASSQDLSGLGQPQHF. The V call is TRBV4-1, the J call TRBJ1-5; D is unclear. V dropped 0 bases and J dropped 6 bases, with 15 bases sitting between them. This CDR3 region has 16 residues. Germline lookup yields CDR1 MGHRA and CDR2 YSYEKL.

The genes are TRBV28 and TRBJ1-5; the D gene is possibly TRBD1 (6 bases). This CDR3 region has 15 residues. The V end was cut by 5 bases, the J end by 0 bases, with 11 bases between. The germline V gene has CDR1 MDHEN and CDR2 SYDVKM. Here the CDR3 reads CASSPQGNSNQPQHF. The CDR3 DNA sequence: TGTGCCAGCAGTCCACAGGGAAATAGCAATCAGCCCCAGCATTTT.

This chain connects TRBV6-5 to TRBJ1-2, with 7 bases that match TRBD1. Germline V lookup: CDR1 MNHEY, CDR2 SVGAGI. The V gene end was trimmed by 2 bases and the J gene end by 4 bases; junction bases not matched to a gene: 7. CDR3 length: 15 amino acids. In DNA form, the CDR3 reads TGTGCCAGCAGTTACGTCCCCTCAGGGGGCTATGGCTACACCTTC. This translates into CASSYVPSGGYGYTF.

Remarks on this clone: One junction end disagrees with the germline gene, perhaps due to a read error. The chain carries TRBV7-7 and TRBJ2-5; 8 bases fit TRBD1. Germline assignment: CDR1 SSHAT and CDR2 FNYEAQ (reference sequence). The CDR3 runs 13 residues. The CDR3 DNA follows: TGTGCTAGCAGCTGGGACACAGGGGGGACCCAGTACTTC. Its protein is CASSWDTGGTQYF.

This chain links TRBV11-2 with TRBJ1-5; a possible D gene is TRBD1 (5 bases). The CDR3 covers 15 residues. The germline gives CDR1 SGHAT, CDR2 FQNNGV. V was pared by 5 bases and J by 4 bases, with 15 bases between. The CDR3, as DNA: TGTGCCAGCAGCCTCCGTTCCCAGGGTAATCAGCCCCAGCATTTT. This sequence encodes CASSLRSQGNQPQHF.

CDR3 sequence: CASSREGANTGELFF. CDR3 in DNA: TGTGCCAGCAGCCGAGAGGGTGCGAACACCGGGGAGCTGTTTTTT. The chain has TRBV3-1 (or the pseudogene TRBV3-2) and TRBJ2-2, with a possible D match to TRBD2 (5 bases). Between the trimmed V and J ends, which lost 4 bases and 0 bases, there was a span of 9 bases. CDR1 LGHDT and CDR2 YNNKEL come from the germline V gene (reference sequence). The CDR3 consists of 15 residues.

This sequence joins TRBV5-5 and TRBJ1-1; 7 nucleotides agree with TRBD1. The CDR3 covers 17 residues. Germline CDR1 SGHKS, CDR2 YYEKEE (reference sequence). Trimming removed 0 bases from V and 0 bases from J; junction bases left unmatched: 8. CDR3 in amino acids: CASSLVDRARVNTEAFF. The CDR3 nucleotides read TGTGCCAGCAGCTTGGTAGACAGGGCACGGGTGAACACTGAAGCTTTCTTT.

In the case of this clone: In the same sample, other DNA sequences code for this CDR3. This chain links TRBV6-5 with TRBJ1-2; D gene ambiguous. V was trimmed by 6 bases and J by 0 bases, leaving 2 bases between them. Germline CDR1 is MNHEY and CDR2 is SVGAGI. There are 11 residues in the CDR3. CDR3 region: CASRTNYGYTF. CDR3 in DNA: TGTGCCAGCAGAACTAACTATGGCTACACCTTC.

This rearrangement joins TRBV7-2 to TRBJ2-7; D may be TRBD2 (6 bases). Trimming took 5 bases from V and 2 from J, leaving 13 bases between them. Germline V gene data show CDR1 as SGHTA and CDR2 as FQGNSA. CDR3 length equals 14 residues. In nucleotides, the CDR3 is TGTGCCAGCAGCCATGAGGGACTTACCTACGAGCAGTACTTC. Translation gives CASSHEGLTYEQYF.

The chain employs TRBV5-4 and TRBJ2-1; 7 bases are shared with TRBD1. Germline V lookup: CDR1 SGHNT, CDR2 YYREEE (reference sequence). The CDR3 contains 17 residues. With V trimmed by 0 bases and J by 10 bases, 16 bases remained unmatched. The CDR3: CASSLAPGQDSVEEQFF. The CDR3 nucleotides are TGTGCCAGCAGCTTGGCGCCTGGACAGGATTCTGTTGAGGAGCAGTTCTTC.